These T cell receptor beta chains were read from a single sample in a study of T cells in Graves' hyperthyroidism and ophthalmopathy. MiXCR, applied by TCRdb to the multiplex PCR reads, yields one record per CDR3 protein. The data hold some 600,000 distinct CDR3 sequences, with about 15% observed a single time. Sequenced input: blood. The receptor source for this set is a woman in her thirties with Graves' hyperthyroidism that later progressed to Graves' ophthalmopathy. CDR3s leave out the opening cysteine and the closing phenylalanine or tryptophan.

j_call | v_call | cdr3_aa
TRBJ2-3 | TRBV11-3 | ASSPRTSGISGGTDTQY
TRBJ2-5 | TRBV29-1 | SVRDVQETQY
TRBJ1-2 | TRBV12-3/TRBV12-4 | ASSFTRDASGYT
TRBJ2-3 | TRBV10-3 | AISSPMEQWTSGRVTDTQY
TRBJ1-2 | TRBV30 | AWSSTGATGYT
TRBJ1-1 | TRBV10-3 | AISEPGAMDTEAF
TRBJ1-4 | TRBV7-9 | ASSLEYGTGNEKLF
TRBJ2-2 | TRBV29-1 | SVERQGQSGELF
TRBJ1-4 | TRBV7-2 | ASSLAGTTTNEKLF
TRBJ2-5 | TRBV7-3 | ASSLGGGAQY
TRBJ2-7 | TRBV27 | ASRSGVTGYEQY
TRBJ1-5 | TRBV7-2 | ASSFFQELNQPQH
TRBJ2-3 | TRBV28 | ASSNSQGQNTDTQY
TRBJ1-1 | TRBV12-3/TRBV12-4 | ASSSYRVVSEAF
TRBJ1-5 | TRBV6-1 | ASRTRQGMGNQPQH
TRBJ2-5 | TRBV29-1 | SVEDRGGSETQY
TRBJ1-5 | TRBV20-1 | SARLPFGAAGIRNQPQH
TRBJ1-4 | TRBV20-1 | SARGGGPNEKLF
TRBJ1-2 | TRBV12-3/TRBV12-4 | ASSLFPGQGASGYT
TRBJ1-1 | TRBV7-9 | ASSLFQGANTEAF
TRBJ2-1 | TRBV12-5 | ASGLPRGDEQF
TRBJ2-2 | TRBV27 | ASSFTSGRVTGELF
TRBJ1-6 | TRBV27 | ASSLGRGFSSPLH
TRBJ1-6 | TRBV5-6 | ASSFTGFTYNSPLH
TRBJ1-5 | TRBV6-5 | ASSYELGMQPQH
TRBJ2-5 | TRBV25-1 | ASSFMGGAETQY
TRBJ2-1 | TRBV12-3/TRBV12-4 | ASSFEGMRELGNEQF
TRBJ2-7 | TRBV14 | ASSHQGNYEQY
TRBJ1-3 | TRBV7-2 | ASSLVVRGVGNTIY
TRBJ1-1 | TRBV19 | ASSIDKQGPKTEAF
TRBJ1-1 | TRBV19 | ASSIYGRTSNTEAF
TRBJ2-2 | TRBV20-1 | SAPQGAGELF
TRBJ2-3 | TRBV20-1 | SARDQASTDTQY